Listed here are 2 T cell receptor beta chains from one sample, sequenced in a study of T cells expressing NK-cell markers. TCRdb re-called the 5' RACE reads and catalogs CDR3 proteins one per entry, DNA excluded. The sample has 350,000 to 400,000 distinct CDR3 sequences. The specimen sequenced was blood T cells: a sorted CD56 or NKG2C T cell subset, CD4+ or CD8+ T cells, or bulk PBMC T cells (not recorded which). The receptors were gathered from a woman between 50 and 59 years old in good health.

The gene calls are TRBV20-1 and TRBJ2-1. Germline V lookup: CDR1 DFQATT, CDR2 SNEGSKA (reference sequence). The CDR3 runs 13 residues. The CDR3 here is CSAELLGWPEQFF.

The chain uses TRBV5-1 and TRBJ2-1; TCRdb lists TRBD1, though no DNA is available to test this call. Germline values: CDR1 SGHRS, CDR2 YFSETQ. The CDR3 loop spans 12 amino acids. CDR3 region: CASSAGVGEQFF.